This entry is about one T cell receptor (beta chain). Antigen: not known. The PCR contained 60 Vbeta and 13 Jbeta primers. Repertoires were generated with immunoSEQ multiplex PCR, while TCRdb's copy carries only in-frame clones and drops some. The table includes more than 90,000 clones, around four fifths detected once. The data belong to a study of cytomegalovirus exposure and HLA in healthy donors. Study background: Findings of an earlier analysis included over 95 million unique TCR beta sequences from roughly 180 million T cells. Notes on the study in general: The dataset shows that most TCR sequences were rare, while some public TCRs occurred in many donors.

Germline loops: CDR1 GTSNPN, CDR2 SVGIG (reference sequence). The CDR3 length is 15 residues. Trimming at V came to 0 bases and at J to 3 bases, leaving 3 bases not matched to a gene. The source material was PBMCs. The genes are TRBV30 and TRBJ2-1, with 9 bases lining up with TRBD2. The receptor comes from a woman aged 60-70 years in good health and CMV-seronegative. The CDR3 is CAWSVGSGSYNEQFF. The CDR3 DNA reads as TGTGCCTGGAGTGTTGGTAGCGGGAGCTACAATGAGCAGTTCTTC.